These 9 T cell receptor beta chains originate from one sample sequenced in a study of T-cell reconstitution after alpha-beta-depleted transplantation in children. The authors prepared the TCRbeta library with unique molecular identifiers. Each CDR3 protein gets one entry after TCRdb re-called the PCR reads with MiXCR. The data contain just over 950,000 distinct CDR3 sequences, roughly 29% of them singletons. Sample: PBMCs, mostly from graft donor cells, taken 360 days after TCRalphabeta/CD19-depleted stem cell transplant. The receptor set was obtained from a boy under two years old who had a stem cell transplant for SCID, so the T cells may come from the graft donor.

This clonotype was detected a few times. The chain uses TRBV5-8 and TRBJ2-7, with 7 bases that match TRBD1. The germline CDR1 and CDR2 sequences are SGHTS and YDEGEE. The CDR3 extends over 11 amino acids. V was clipped by 2 bases and J by 11 bases; unmatched bases: 4. The CDR3 DNA sequence: TGTGCCAGCAGCTTCACCGGGACAGAGTACTTC. Translation gives CASSFTGTEYF.

The V and J genes are TRBV18 and TRBJ2-3, with TRBD1 matching 11 bases. Unmatched junction bases numbered 4, after V lost 5 bases and J lost 3 bases. This CDR3 is built from 15 residues. CDR1 is KGHSH, CDR2 LQKENI, per germline. In DNA, the CDR3 is TGTGCCAGCTCAGGACAGGGGGCGCTGACAGATACGCAGTATTTT. Translating it yields CASSGQGALTDTQYF.

This clonotype was seen more than once but under ten times. The rearrangement uses TRBV5-5 and TRBJ2-7; D is unresolved. There are 14 residues in the CDR3. The ends were cut back, 0 bases at V and 2 bases at J, with 9 bases in the middle. Germline loops: CDR1 SGHKS, CDR2 YYEKEE (reference sequence). The CDR3 reads CASSLELPPYEQYF. DNA for the CDR3: TGTGCCAGCAGCTTGGAACTCCCGCCCTACGAGCAGTACTTC.

This chain uses TRBV28 with TRBJ2-2, with 14 bases fitting TRBD2. The CDR3 consists of 19 residues. Germline V gene data show CDR1 as MDHEN and CDR2 as SYDVKM. Unmatched junction bases numbered 10, after V lost 4 bases and J lost 3 bases. CDR3: CASSYTPGLAGAYTGELFF. As DNA, the CDR3 is TGTGCCAGCAGTTATACTCCGGGACTAGCGGGGGCCTACACCGGGGAGCTGTTTTTT.

This clonotype was seen more than once but under ten times. V gene TRBV20-1 combines with J gene TRBJ2-3, with 9 bases lining up with TRBD2. The CDR3 contains 12 residues. CDR1 and CDR2 from the germline V gene are DFQATT and SNEGSKA (reference sequence). V dropped 8 bases and J dropped 4; count of bases not matched to a gene: 4. The CDR3 sequence: CSPRLAADTQYF. CDR3 coding DNA: TGCAGTCCCAGACTAGCGGCAGATACGCAGTATTTT.

There are a few counts of this clonotype. The chain is built from TRBV20-1 and TRBJ1-1; TRBD1 matches at 7 bases. Trimming cost V 8 bases and J 2 bases; bases outside gene matches: 5. The length of the CDR3 is 12 residues. Germline CDR1 is DFQATT and CDR2 is SNEGSKA (reference sequence). CDR3 amino acids: CSFHRGNTEAFF. The CDR3 coding sequence is TGCAGTTTTCACAGGGGTAACACTGAAGCTTTCTTT.

The chain employs TRBV2 and TRBJ2-5; TRBD2 agrees at 8 bases. The ends lost 4 bases at V and 9 bases at J; junction bases unmatched: 13. Germline CDR1 SNHLY, CDR2 FYNNEI. The CDR3 contains 15 residues. The CDR3 reads CASSAGGVAGRAQYF. DNA for the CDR3: TGTGCCAGCAGTGCCGGGGGGGTAGCAGGTCGGGCCCAGTACTTC.

The chain recombines TRBV7-2 with TRBJ2-5; D is possibly TRBD1 or TRBD2 (6 bases each). Looked up from germline, CDR1 is SGHTA and CDR2 is FQGNSA. CDR3 length equals 14 residues. Trimming took 5 bases from V and 5 from J, leaving 15 bases between them. The CDR3 region has the DNA TGTGCCAGCAGCGGGAGGACAGCTCGCGAGACCCAGTACTTC. Amino acid sequence: CASSGRTARETQYF.

A few counts support this clonotype. This chain links TRBV4-1 with TRBJ2-2; TRBD1 aligns across 7 bases. In germline, CDR1 is MGHRA, CDR2 YSYEKL. Trimming at V came to 6 bases and at J to 4 bases, leaving 5 bases not matched to a gene. The CDR3 is 14 amino acids. The CDR3 DNA is TGCGCCAGCAGTCCCGGGACAGCCACCGGGGAGCTGTTTTTT. It encodes CASSPGTATGELFF.